The clone carrying this TCR beta chain was seen just once. The junction shows a germline mismatch at one end, possibly a read error. The method was immunoSEQ multiplex PCR; TCRdb's version includes in-frame clones alone and lacks a portion of them. The repertoire holds around 50,000 clones, with around nine tenths as singletons. CDR1 and CDR2 (germline): LGHNA, YNFKEQ. The CDR3 sequence is 14 residues long. The record originates from a study of T cell changes during pregnancy in multiple sclerosis. The sequenced sample was peripheral blood from another person, used as feeder cells. The V call is TRBV4-2, the J call TRBJ2-7; tentative D call: TRBD1 (5 bases). The TCR comes from a human donor whose cells served as feeder cells for cultures in a pregnancy study. CDR3 region: CASRQGDESYEQYF. The CDR3 DNA is TGTGCCAGCAGACAAGGGGATGAGTCCTACGAGCAGTACTTC.